What follows are 5 T cell receptor beta chains derived from one specimen sequenced in a study of PD-1 blockade in classical Hodgkin lymphoma. With no exception, relapse followed autologous stem cell transplantation in all patients, and brentuximab vedotin exposure varied. Sequencing was performed with immunoSEQ multiplex PCR; in TCRdb, only in-frame clones are kept and a portion is missing. The table lists 20,000 to 30,000 clones, approximately 80% of them singletons. The sample was peripheral blood mononuclear cells (PBMCs), taken before the second cycle of nivolumab. Receptor source: a human donor with classical Hodgkin lymphoma.

This rearrangement joins TRBV28 to TRBJ1-4; maybe TRBD1 (6 bases). Germline V gene data show CDR1 as MDHEN and CDR2 as SYDVKM. CDR3 size: 13 residues. Trimming shortened V by 3 bases and J by 7 bases, and 9 bases separated the two germline ends. CDR3 in DNA: TGTGCCAGCAGTTTCGGGGGGCGTGAAAAACTGTTTTTT. This codes for CASSFGGREKLFF.

The rearrangement uses TRBV5-1 and TRBJ2-5; TRBD1 matches 9 bases. The CDR3 is 16 residues long. CDR1 and CDR2 from the germline V gene are SGHRS and YFSETQ. V dropped 5 bases and J dropped 5; count of bases not matched to a gene: 13. Here the CDR3 reads CASRLATGGFYETQYF. DNA of the CDR3: TGCGCCAGCAGACTTGCTACAGGGGGCTTTTATGAGACCCAGTACTTC.

This clone was observed a few times. The chain couples TRBV5-4 to TRBJ2-7; weak D call: TRBD2 (7 bases). This CDR3 is 15 amino acids long. Deletions cut 0 bases from V and 4 bases from J, with 14 bases between. Germline values: CDR1 SGHNT, CDR2 YYREEE (reference sequence). CDR3 DNA sequence: TGTGCCAGCAGCTTGGTTGGCCGGGGGGCTTACGAGCAGTACTTC. Translating it yields CASSLVGRGAYEQYF.

V is TRBV13 and J is TRBJ2-5, with D perhaps TRBD1 or TRBD2 (7 bases each). Near its end, the DNA agrees better with TRBJ2-7, so the J call may be wrong. The CDR3 covers 16 residues. Germline CDR1 is PRHDT and CDR2 is FYEKMQ (reference sequence). DNA for the CDR3: TGTGCCAGCAGTTCTACAGGGGAGGGGAGCTCCTACGAGCAGTACTTC. Amino acids: CASSSTGEGSSYEQYF.

V gene TRBV7-8 combines with J gene TRBJ1-2; the D is unclear. Trimming cost V 5 bases and J 7 bases, with 26 bases left between them. The germline gives CDR1 SGHVS, CDR2 FQNEAQ. CDR3 length: 17 residues. CDR3 sequence reads: CASSPQSRAPTRGGYTF. Written as DNA, the CDR3 is TGTGCCAGCAGCCCCCAATCAAGGGCGCCCACCCGGGGTGGCTACACCTTC.